This TCR beta chain was identified in a study of T-cell reconstitution after alpha-beta-depleted transplantation in children. Broader study findings: Expanded clones from the graft, numbering several hundred, reportedly supplied alpha-beta T cells about two months after transplant. T-cell counts and diversity at one year post-transplant came mainly from newly produced T cells. For some patients, TCRbeta diversity was high at day 60 because of recipient T cells and thymic progenitors that survived.

The CDR3 has 13 residues. V shed 3 bases and J shed 1 base, with 8 bases lying between them. CDR1 is SGHRS and CDR2 is YFSETQ in the germline V gene. This clonotype was found many times. Its antigen is as yet unknown. Unique molecular identifiers were incorporated into the prepared TCRbeta library. TCRdb called the PCR reads again in MiXCR, with one record for every CDR3 protein. The table includes 300,000 or so distinct CDR3 sequences, approximately 20% detected once. This receptor was identified in a male patient aged 10 to 17 who had a stem cell transplant for acute lymphoblastic leukemia, so the T cells may come from the graft donor. The sample was PBMCs, mostly from graft donor cells, taken 180 days after TCRalphabeta/CD19-depleted stem cell transplant. The chain has TRBV5-1 and TRBJ2-7, with a possible D match to TRBD1 (6 bases). The DNA for the CDR3 is TGCGCCAGCAGCTCCGGACAGTCCTACGAGCAGTACTTC. It translates to CASSSGQSYEQYF.